The 7 T cell receptor beta chains in this list originate from one sample, sequenced in a study of tumor and adjacent non-tumor tissue in lung cancer. No cell sorting was done before RNA was extracted from the tissue. The normal lung tissue was taken more than 3 cm from the tumor edge. A modified ARM-PCR protocol with three rounds of nested PCR amplified TCRbeta. Each CDR3 protein is one row after TCRdb ran MiXCR on the multiplex PCR reads. The data hold 70,000 to 95,000 distinct CDR3 sequences, with 76% observed a single time. What was sequenced was distant non-tumor lung tissue. These receptors all come from a man in his 70s with non-small cell lung cancer.

For this clonotype: A much larger clone lies a single base off, so this may be a read error. The V call is TRBV12-3 or TRBV12-4, the J call TRBJ1-1; D may be TRBD1 (5 bases). This CDR3 has 13 amino acids. The DNA for the CDR3 is TGTGCCAGCAGCCGGGGACCCAACACTGAAGTTTTCTTT. Protein: CASSRGPNTEVFF.

Remarks on this clonotype: This may be a read error: a much more frequent sequence differs by one nucleotide. The chain couples TRBV5-5 to TRBJ1-5; D unresolved. The CDR3 is made up of 14 amino acids. Per germline, CDR1 SGHKS and CDR2 YYEKEE (reference sequence). Trimming removed 1 base from V and 6 bases from J, with 11 bases in between. The CDR3 protein is CASSLWVGGQPQHF. In nucleotides, the CDR3 is TGTGCCAGCAGCTTGTGGGTAGGAGGTCAGCCCCAGCATTTT.

In regard to this clonotype: Germline and junction disagree at one end, which may indicate a read error. For the CDR3, the DNA is TGCGCTAGCAGCTTAGTGCCCGCCGGGGAGCTGTTTTTT. Its protein is CASSLVPAGELFF. V and J are TRBV7-7 and TRBJ2-2; possible D gene TRBD2, 5 bases. The CDR3 loop spans 13 amino acids. Germline CDR1 reads SSHAT; CDR2 reads FNYEAQ (reference sequence). Together with reference TRBV7-7 and TRBJ2-2, the CDR3 gives the full variable domain: GAGVSQSPRYKVTKRGQDVTLRCDPISSHATLYWYQQALGQGPEFLTYFNYEAQPDKSGLPSDRFSAERPEGSISTLTIQRTEQRDSAMYRCASSLVPAGELFFGEGSRLTVL.

The sample holds one count of this clonotype. A read error is possible here, since a much larger clone lies one base away. The V and J genes are TRBV5-4 and TRBJ2-5; TRBD2 might be the D (5 bases). Germline CDR1 reads SGHNT; CDR2 reads YYREEE (reference sequence). The CDR3 extends over 13 amino acids. V was pared by 5 bases and J by 2 bases, with 10 bases between. Here the CDR3 DNA reads TGTGCCAGCAGACTGTGGAGGCAAGAGACCCAGTACTTC. This gives the protein CASRLWRQETQYF.

The rearrangement uses TRBV11-2 and TRBJ2-3; tentative D call: TRBD2 (5 bases). CDR3 length: 14 amino acids. CDR1 SGHAT and CDR2 FQNNGV come from the germline V gene. The CDR3 loop is CVSSSQRFSDTQYF. CDR3 in DNA: TGTGTCAGTAGCTCACAGCGGTTCTCAGATACGCAGTATTTT.

Worth noting for this clonotype: This CDR3 is missing its conserved last phenylalanine or tryptophan, likely due to a read error. The chain is built from TRBV6-2 or TRBV6-3 and TRBJ1-1, with a possible D match to TRBD1 (6 bases). Germline CDR1 reads MNHEY; CDR2 reads SVGEGT. This CDR3 is 15 amino acids long. The CDR3 region is CPSRPFVGQRIEAFS. The CDR3 DNA is TGTCCCAGCCGACCTTTTGTGGGACAAAGAATAGAAGCTTTCTCT.

The sample holds one count of this clonotype. The chain links TRBV12-3 or TRBV12-4 to TRBJ2-1, with 10 nucleotides matching TRBD1. Trimming took 1 base from V and 6 from J; bases not matched to a gene: 0. There are 14 residues in the CDR3. Here the CDR3 DNA reads TGTGCCAGCAGTTTAGGGACAGGGGGCAATGAGCAGTTCTTC. This sequence encodes CASSLGTGGNEQFF.